These T cell receptor beta chains were read from a single sample in a study of T-cell reconstitution after alpha-beta-depleted transplantation in children. MiXCR, applied by TCRdb to the PCR reads, yields one record per CDR3 protein. The table includes approximately 350,000 distinct CDR3 sequences, approximately 10% detected once. The sequenced sample was PBMCs from the stem cell graft donor, obtained from the stem cell graft. The source of these receptors is a human donor who donated a stem cell graft to a child with acute lymphoblastic leukemia. Each CDR3 is given with its conserved first and last residue. Each record gives: J gene, D gene, V gene, clone size, CDR3 protein, CDR3 DNA. A D gene is named only where the DNA matches it firmly. Some rows mark clone size as missing; the rest say once, few, many or name a class of expanded clone.

J gene: TRBJ1-1; D gene: TRBD1; V gene: TRBV28; clone size: -; CDR3 protein: CASSGQGAPGTEAFF; CDR3 DNA: TGTGCCAGCAGTGGACAGGGGGCGCCTGGCACTGAAGCTTTCTTT
J gene: TRBJ1-2; D gene: -; V gene: TRBV28; clone size: few; CDR3 protein: CASTLAENYGYTF; CDR3 DNA: TGTGCCAGCACCCTGGCAGAAAACTATGGCTACACCTTC
J gene: TRBJ1-3; D gene: TRBD1; V gene: TRBV28; clone size: few; CDR3 protein: CASSLRTGTGNTIYF; CDR3 DNA: TGTGCCAGCAGTTTACGAACCGGGACAGGGAACACCATATATTTT
J gene: TRBJ2-7; D gene: -; V gene: TRBV5-1; clone size: many; CDR3 protein: CASSSHYEQYF; CDR3 DNA: TGCGCCAGCAGCTCCCATTACGAGCAGTACTTC
J gene: TRBJ2-5; D gene: TRBD2; V gene: TRBV7-2; clone size: -; CDR3 protein: CASSYMRGGRGETQYF; CDR3 DNA: TGTGCCAGCAGCTACATGCGAGGCGGGAGAGGGGAGACCCAGTACTTC
J gene: TRBJ2-3; D gene: -; V gene: TRBV7-9; clone size: many; CDR3 protein: CASSADRSSDTQYF; CDR3 DNA: TGTGCCAGCAGCGCCGACAGGTCTTCAGATACGCAGTATTTT
J gene: TRBJ2-5; D gene: -; V gene: TRBV29-1; clone size: -; CDR3 protein: CSVERRASDQETQYF; CDR3 DNA: TGCAGCGTTGAAAGAAGGGCCTCGGACCAAGAGACCCAGTACTTC
J gene: TRBJ1-6; D gene: TRBD1; V gene: TRBV12-3/TRBV12-4; clone size: -; CDR3 protein: CASSLASGTGHNSPLHF; CDR3 DNA: TGTGCCAGCAGTTTAGCGTCCGGGACAGGACATAATTCACCCCTCCACTTT
J gene: TRBJ2-2; D gene: TRBD1; V gene: TRBV20-1; clone size: -; CDR3 protein: CSAPRQGSDTGELFF; CDR3 DNA: TGCAGTGCTCCCAGACAGGGTAGTGACACCGGGGAGCTGTTTTTT
J gene: TRBJ2-1; D gene: TRBD1; V gene: TRBV7-9; clone size: -; CDR3 protein: CASSATGGTYNEQFF; CDR3 DNA: TGTGCCAGCAGCGCGACAGGGGGCACCTACAATGAGCAGTTCTTC
J gene: TRBJ2-3; D gene: -; V gene: TRBV20-1; clone size: -; CDR3 protein: CSARGLGDTQYF; CDR3 DNA: TGCAGTGCTCGGGGGCTGGGAGATACGCAGTATTTT
J gene: TRBJ1-2; D gene: -; V gene: TRBV7-9; clone size: few; CDR3 protein: CASSIGQTGLDYGYTF; CDR3 DNA: TGTGCCAGCAGCATAGGACAAACGGGGCTTGACTATGGCTACACCTTC
J gene: TRBJ2-3; D gene: -; V gene: TRBV7-3; clone size: many; CDR3 protein: CASSLGSSADTQYF; CDR3 DNA: TGTGCCAGCAGCTTGGGAAGTAGCGCAGATACGCAGTATTTT
J gene: TRBJ1-1; D gene: -; V gene: TRBV7-9; clone size: many; CDR3 protein: CASSFPGQDTEAFF; CDR3 DNA: TGTGCCAGCAGCTTTCCGGGACAAGACACTGAAGCTTTCTTT
J gene: TRBJ2-5; D gene: TRBD2; V gene: TRBV15; clone size: -; CDR3 protein: CATSRDLASGKETQYF; CDR3 DNA: TGTGCCACCAGCAGAGACCTTGCTAGCGGAAAAGAGACCCAGTACTTC
J gene: TRBJ2-5; D gene: -; V gene: TRBV12-3/TRBV12-4; clone size: -; CDR3 protein: CASRELAGETQYF; CDR3 DNA: TGTGCCAGCAGGGAACTAGCCGGAGAGACCCAGTACTTC